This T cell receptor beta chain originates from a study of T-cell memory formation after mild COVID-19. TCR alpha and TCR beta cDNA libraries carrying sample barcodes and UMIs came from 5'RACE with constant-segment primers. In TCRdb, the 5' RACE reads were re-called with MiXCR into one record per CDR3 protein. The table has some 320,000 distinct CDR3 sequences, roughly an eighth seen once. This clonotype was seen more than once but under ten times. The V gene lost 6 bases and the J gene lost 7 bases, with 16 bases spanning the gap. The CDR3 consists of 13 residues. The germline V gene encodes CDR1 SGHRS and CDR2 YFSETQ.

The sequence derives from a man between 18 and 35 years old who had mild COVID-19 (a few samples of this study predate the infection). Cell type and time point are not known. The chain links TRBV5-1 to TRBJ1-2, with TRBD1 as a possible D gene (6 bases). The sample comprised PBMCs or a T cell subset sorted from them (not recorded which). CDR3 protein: CASTLSGEGGYTF. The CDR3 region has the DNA TGCGCCAGCACCCTGTCAGGGGAGGGTGGCTACACCTTC. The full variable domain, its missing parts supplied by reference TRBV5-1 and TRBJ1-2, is KAGVTQTPRYLIKTRGQQVTLSCSPISGHRSVSWYQQTPGQGLQFLFEYFSETQRNKGNFPGRFSGRQFSNSRSEMNVSTLELGDSALYLCASTLSGEGGYTFGSGTRLTVV.